This T cell receptor beta chain was found in a study of sequential checkpoint blockade in melanoma. Study background: Arm A got nivolumab then ipilimumab; arm B the reverse, 1:1. TCRbeta immunosequencing was performed on DNA from 75 to 95 pretreatment melanoma tumor samples. Whole-study findings and limits: For nivolumab-first patients, baseline tumor clonality was associated with response.

The germline V and J ends were trimmed by 8 bases and 3 bases, with 13 bases remaining between them. The length of the CDR3 is 13 residues. The germline CDR1 and CDR2 sequences are MNHGY and SAAAGT. Treatment noted: randomized to nivolumab then ipilimumab (arm A) or the reverse (arm B). Data came from immunoSEQ multiplex PCR; TCRdb stores just in-frame clones and leaves some out. The sample lists roughly 5,300 clones, under 30% seen once, with 20% in the top ten. This clone was detected a few times. Its antigen is undetermined. J is TRBJ1-2 and V is TRBV6-8, with D hard to call. This TCR derives from a human donor with melanoma. Specimen: tumor tissue (inferred from file names), collected from a patient given nivolumab and ipilimumab in sequence. In DNA, the CDR3 is TGTGCCAGCGCGAGGGCCCGGGACTATGGCTACACCTTC. The encoded protein is CASARARDYGYTF.